This T cell receptor (beta chain) derives from a study of T cells in Graves' hyperthyroidism and ophthalmopathy. Regarding the study as a whole: In validation, the model predicted ophthalmopathy. These predictions came a median approximately 5.9 months before onset. Blood also carried most thyroid clonotypes expanded above 0.001.

Comment on this clonotype: Its specificity is unknown.

From RNA transcripts, TCR beta CDR3 regions were amplified. With the HTBI primer set, the TCR CDR3 went through a first round of RT-PCR. TCRdb re-analysed the multiplex PCR reads in MiXCR, keeping a single row per CDR3 protein. The table includes approximately 600,000 distinct CDR3 sequences, less than 25% detected once. In germline, CDR1 is SEHNR, CDR2 FQNEAQ (reference sequence). The V end lost 1 base, the J end lost 5 bases, and 12 bases lay between the germline ends. The length of the CDR3 is 14 residues. Using 9.5 to 10 ml of fresh peripheral blood, PBMCs were prepared. The chain is built from TRBV7-9 and TRBJ2-7; D may be TRBD1 or TRBD2 (6 bases each). The sample taken for sequencing was blood. The receptor comes from a man aged 30-40 years with Graves' ophthalmopathy. The CDR3, as DNA: TGTGCCAGCAGCTTAGGGTACGGGGGCGACGAGCAGTACTTC. Translation: CASSLGYGGDEQYF. Full variable domain (outside the CDR3, taken from reference TRBV7-9 and TRBJ2-7): DTGVSQNPRHKITKRGQNVTFRCDPISEHNRLYWYRQTLGQGPEFLTYFQNEAQLEKSRLLSDRFSAERPKGSFSTLEIQRTEQGDSAMYLCASSLGYGGDEQYFGPGTRLTVT.